The 10 T cell receptor beta chains given below trace back to one sample, sequenced in a study of shared clonotypes between healthy human individuals. The method was immunoSEQ multiplex PCR; TCRdb's version includes in-frame clones alone and lacks a portion of them. The sample lists approximately 1.1 million clones, around 82% occurring once. The specimen sequenced was memory CD4+ T cells from PBMCs. Subset meaning: CD45RA-negative fraction. These receptors were obtained from a man aged 18 to 29 in good health. Some clones in this sample may be carry-over from other donors' samples.

The chain couples TRBV11-2 to TRBJ1-1, with 7 positions matching TRBD1. CDR3 length: 13 amino acids. Germline trimming cut 5 bases from V and 6 bases from J; bases unmatched to any gene: 6. Germline V gene sequence: CDR1 SGHAT, CDR2 FQNNGV. DNA for the CDR3: TGTGCCAGCAGCGGATACAGGGGCGCTGAAGCTTTCTTT. Protein sequence: CASSGYRGAEAFF.

V and J are TRBV5-5 and TRBJ2-5, with TRBD2 matching 8 bases. The CDR3 has 16 residues. The V gene's germline CDR1 is SGHKS and CDR2 YYEKEE (reference sequence). The V and J ends lost 0 bases and 7 bases, in that order; junction bases with no gene match: 11. The chain's CDR3 is CASSLDGGLVLGTQYF. CDR3 nucleotide sequence: TGTGCCAGCAGCTTGGATGGGGGACTAGTATTGGGGACCCAGTACTTC.

A few counts support this clone. Other DNA sequences from this sample encode an identical CDR3 as well. The chain links TRBV28 to TRBJ1-3, with D tentatively TRBD1 (6 bases). CDR3 length: 16 residues. The V end was cut by 4 bases, the J end by 0 bases, with 13 bases between. Germline CDR1 and CDR2: MDHEN and SYDVKM. In nucleotides, the CDR3 is TGTGCCAGCAGTTCACCAGGGGACCCCTCTGGAAACACCATATATTTT. It yields the protein CASSSPGDPSGNTIYF.

This clone occurred a few times. This chain links TRBV9 with TRBJ1-1; D not resolved. V lost 3 bases to trimming and J lost 2 bases, with 11 bases between them. Germline V gives CDR1 SGDLS, CDR2 YYNGEE. The CDR3 extends over 14 amino acids. The CDR3 protein is CASSANPINTEAFF. CDR3 sequence (DNA): TGTGCCAGCAGCGCCAACCCGATTAACACTGAAGCTTTCTTT.

This clone has only a few counts. The chain joins TRBV7-9 to TRBJ2-1, with D possibly TRBD2 on 7 matching bases. The V and J ends lost 7 bases and 7 bases respectively, with 23 bases between them. Germline CDR1 and CDR2: SEHNR and FQNEAQ (reference sequence). The CDR3 sequence is 16 residues long. CDR3 loop: CASTPPGRRGGNEQFF. For the CDR3, the DNA is TGTGCCAGCACCCCCCCCGGCAGGAGGGGGGGGAATGAGCAGTTCTTC.

Only a few counts were recorded for this clone. Other nucleotide sequences in the sample specify the same CDR3. The chain uses TRBV6-5 and TRBJ2-7, with TRBD2 matching over 10 bases. The J segment lost 2 bases and the V segment lost 6 bases, leaving 4 bases of the junction unmatched. Germline CDR1 is MNHEY and CDR2 is SVGAGI. The CDR3 length is 14 residues. The CDR3: CASSRTSGPYEQYF. CDR3 sequence (DNA): TGTGCCAGCAGCCGGACTAGCGGCCCCTACGAGCAGTACTTC.

The V gene is TRBV19, the J gene TRBJ2-7, with D unclear. Germline V CDR1 and CDR2: LNHDA, SQIVND (reference sequence). Trimming pared 5 bases from V and 4 bases from J, leaving 12 bases between. The CDR3 is 13 amino acids. Written as DNA, the CDR3 is TGTGCCAGTAGTCCCGATAAAATATACGAGCAGTACTTC. As protein: CASSPDKIYEQYF. Filled out from reference TRBV19 and TRBJ2-7, the complete variable domain reads DGGITQSPKYLFRKEGQNVTLSCEQNLNHDAMYWYRQDPGQGLRLIYYSQIVNDFQKGDIAEGYSVSREKKESFPLTVTSAQKNPTAFYLCASSPDKIYEQYFGPGTRLTVT.

The chain is built from TRBV11-3 and TRBJ2-1; D not resolved. CDR3 length: 13 amino acids. The germline V gene encodes CDR1 SGHNT and CDR2 YENEEA. V lost 4 bases to trimming and J lost 4 bases, with 8 bases between them. CDR3 in DNA: TGTGCCAGCAGCTCGTCCGAATACAATGAGCAGTTCTTC. Protein product: CASSSSEYNEQFF.

The chain combines TRBV6-5 with TRBJ1-4; D is unclear. Germline loops: CDR1 MNHEY, CDR2 SVGAGI. Trimming stripped 4 bases from V and 10 bases from J, with 13 bases between. The CDR3 has 13 residues. The chain's CDR3 is CASSSGNGIKLFF. The CDR3 region has the DNA TGTGCCAGCAGTTCAGGAAACGGCATAAAACTGTTTTTT.

The chain uses TRBV6-1 and TRBJ2-7, with TRBD1 matching over 8 bases. Germline CDR1 and CDR2: MNHNS and SASEGT. CDR3 length equals 14 residues. V was pared by 10 bases and J by 6 bases, with 14 bases of the junction left unmatched. The CDR3 DNA sequence: TGTGCCACGGCCCTTGACAGGGGCCCGCGCGAGCAGTACTTC. Residues: CATALDRGPREQYF.